The 27 T cell receptor beta chains reported below all come from one sample, sequenced in a study of cytomegalovirus exposure and HLA in healthy donors. Primers included in the PCR were 60 Vbeta and 13 Jbeta primers. Using immunoSEQ multiplex PCR, the repertoire was profiled, and TCRdb retains in-frame clones only, with some absent. The data contain roughly 100,000 clones, 65% to 85% of them seen just once; the ten biggest clones take up approximately 4%. Input material: PBMCs. These receptors originate from a man aged 45-60 years in good health and CMV-seropositive.

The V gene is TRBV9, the J gene TRBJ2-2, with 7 bases matching TRBD2. After removal of 0 bases from V and 3 bases from J, the junction contained 8 bases not matched to a gene. The CDR3 runs to 17 residues. Germline lookup yields CDR1 SGDLS and CDR2 YYNGEE. The CDR3 here is CASSVVRMGGDTGELFF. DNA for the CDR3: TGTGCCAGCAGCGTAGTTCGGATGGGAGGGGACACCGGGGAGCTGTTTTTT.

The chain has TRBV5-1 and TRBJ2-3, with D perhaps matching TRBD2 (5 bases). CDR3 length equals 15 residues. V dropped 5 bases and J dropped 4 bases, with 17 bases sitting between them. Germline lookup yields CDR1 SGHRS and CDR2 YFSETQ. The CDR3 DNA is TGCGCCAGCAGTGTGGACTCATCTAACGCAGATACGCAGTATTTT. Translation gives CASSVDSSNADTQYF.

V is TRBV20-1 and J is TRBJ2-7; D remains ambiguous. This CDR3 has 11 residues. V lost 3 bases, J lost 5 bases, and 8 bases lay in between. Per germline, CDR1 DFQATT and CDR2 SNEGSKA (reference sequence). DNA of the CDR3: TGCAGTGCTAGTCTTACTCACGAGCAGTACTTC. Its protein is CSASLTHEQYF.

V is TRBV5-1 and J is TRBJ2-7; 9 positions agree with TRBD1. The CDR3 runs to 19 residues. Trimming at V came to 1 base and at J to 1 base, leaving 15 bases not matched to a gene. The V gene's germline CDR1 is SGHRS and CDR2 YFSETQ. The CDR3 DNA reads TGCGCCAGCAGCTTGCCCCCCGGGACAGGGAGGATGGGGTCCTACGAGCAGTACTTC. Residues: CASSLPPGTGRMGSYEQYF.

This clone has only one observation. The rearrangement uses TRBV5-1 and TRBJ2-3, with 11 bases identical to TRBD1. Per the germline V gene, CDR1 is SGHRS and CDR2 is YFSETQ. J gave up 4 bases and V 4 bases, and 5 bases lay outside the gene matches. CDR3 length equals 15 residues. The CDR3 DNA reads as TGCGCCAGCAGCAGGGGACAGGGGGAATCAGATACGCAGTATTTT. Encoded protein: CASSRGQGESDTQYF.

This clone was counted a few times. V usage is TRBV6-5 and J usage is TRBJ1-4; TRBD1 might be the D (5 bases). This CDR3 region has 16 residues. Per the germline V gene, CDR1 is MNHEY and CDR2 is SVGAGI. Trimming left V 0 bases short and J 6 bases short, with 14 bases between. The CDR3 DNA is TGTGCCAGCAGTTACTCGTTTGGCCAGGGCGATGAAAAACTGTTTTTT. Translated, it gives CASSYSFGQGDEKLFF.

The chain combines TRBV7-2 with TRBJ1-6, with D maybe TRBD1 (5 bases). The germline V gene has CDR1 SGHTA and CDR2 FQGNSA. The CDR3 sequence is 16 residues long. Trimming removed 4 bases at V and 7 bases at J, with 17 bases between. The CDR3 region has the DNA TGTGCCAGCAGCTCGGGGAGGGGAGTAAGGAATTCACCCCTCCACTTT. Amino acid sequence: CASSSGRGVRNSPLHF.

V usage is TRBV5-6 and J usage is TRBJ2-3; TRBD2 matches 13 bases. V trimming: 4 bases; J trimming: 2 bases; junction bases outside the gene matches: 1. The CDR3 runs to 15 residues. Germline assignment: CDR1 SGHDT and CDR2 YYEEEE. CDR3 loop: CASSGTSGNTDTQYF. DNA for the CDR3: TGTGCCAGCAGCGGGACTAGCGGGAACACAGATACGCAGTATTTT.

This clone was picked up a small number of times. The J gene is TRBJ2-5, the V gene TRBV29-1; 12 bases are shared with TRBD2. The germline CDR1 and CDR2 sequences are SQVTM and ANQGSEA. Trimming took 5 bases from V and 5 from J; bases not matched to a gene: 9. The CDR3 spans 15 residues. In DNA, the CDR3 is TGCAGCGTTTTGAGACTAGCGGGAGCGTGGGAGACCCAGTACTTC. The encoded protein is CSVLRLAGAWETQYF.

This clone appeared once. An end of the junction does not agree with germline; a read error may underlie this. The V call is TRBV5-6, the J call TRBJ1-3, with 9 nucleotides matching TRBD1. Looked up from germline, CDR1 is SGHDT and CDR2 is YYEEEE. The CDR3 is 18 amino acids. This CDR3 is CAGSRILQGASIRNTIYF. CDR3 DNA sequence: TGTGCCGGCAGCCGAATACTACAGGGGGCTTCCATTCGAAACACCATATATTTT.

This clone was recorded a few times. V is TRBV18 and J is TRBJ2-5; D is possibly TRBD1 (6 bases). The CDR3 consists of 14 residues. In germline, CDR1 is KGHSH, CDR2 LQKENI. V was clipped by 6 bases and J by 4 bases, with 15 bases between them. DNA of the CDR3: TGTGCCAGCTCGCTCGGGACAATGGGAGAGACCCAGTACTTC. Amino acid sequence: CASSLGTMGETQYF.

The gene calls are TRBV18 and TRBJ2-4; 7 nucleotides agree with TRBD1. CDR1 and CDR2 (germline): KGHSH, LQKENI. This CDR3 region has 15 residues. V dropped 0 bases and J dropped 11; count of bases not matched to a gene: 10. In DNA form, the CDR3 reads TGTGCCAGCTCACCACCGGGCGACAGGGCCCAGGTTCAGTACTTC. Translation: CASSPPGDRAQVQYF.

The chain is built from TRBV13 and TRBJ2-7; 13 nucleotides align to TRBD2. J lost 5 bases, V lost 6 bases, and 16 bases had no gene match. The CDR3 runs 18 residues. CDR1 is PRHDT, CDR2 FYEKMQ, per germline (reference sequence). This CDR3 reads CASSPNPGLAGPDNEQYF. CDR3 DNA: TGTGCCAGCAGTCCTAATCCGGGACTAGCGGGACCCGATAACGAGCAGTACTTC.

The rearrangement uses TRBV10-3 and TRBJ2-7; no definite D call. The V end was cut by 10 bases, the J end by 3 bases, with 13 bases between. The CDR3 has 12 amino acids. Germline V gene sequence: CDR1 ENHRY, CDR2 SYGVKD. The CDR3 nucleotides read TGTGCCAGCATGGCGGAGTTCTACGAGCAGTACTTC. It yields the protein CASMAEFYEQYF.

The chain is built from TRBV10-3 and TRBJ1-1; 9 bases map to TRBD1. V trimming: 0 bases; J trimming: 7 bases; junction bases outside the gene matches: 6. The germline V gene has CDR1 ENHRY and CDR2 SYGVKD. This CDR3 contains 15 residues. CDR3 DNA: TGTGCCATCAGTGAGTCACAGGGGGCGCAGGGTGAAGCTTTCTTT. Its translation is CAISESQGAQGEAFF.

This chain uses TRBV11-2 with TRBJ1-1; no firm D call. Germline lookup yields CDR1 SGHAT and CDR2 FQNNGV. The CDR3 length is 14 residues. V was pared by 5 bases and J by 4 bases, with 14 bases between. CDR3 amino acids: CASSPSRGSTEAFF. The CDR3 nucleotides are TGTGCCAGCAGCCCCTCGCGGGGAAGCACTGAAGCTTTCTTT.

V is TRBV7-9 and J is TRBJ2-3; 9 bases map to TRBD1. There are 16 residues in the CDR3. With V trimmed by 5 bases and J by 3 bases, 9 bases remained unmatched. CDR1 and CDR2 (germline): SEHNR, FQNEAQ (reference sequence). The CDR3 loop is CASSMSGTGLTDTQYF. The CDR3 DNA reads as TGTGCCAGCAGCATGTCTGGGACAGGGCTAACAGATACGCAGTATTTT. Full variable domain (outside the CDR3, taken from reference TRBV7-9 and TRBJ2-3): DTGVSQNPRHKITKRGQNVTFRCDPISEHNRLYWYRQTLGQGPEFLTYFQNEAQLEKSRLLSDRFSAERPKGSFSTLEIQRTEQGDSAMYLCASSMSGTGLTDTQYFGPGTRLTVL.

V is TRBV5-1 and J is TRBJ2-1; 13 bases agree with TRBD2. Germline CDR1 is SGHRS and CDR2 is YFSETQ. The CDR3 loop spans 15 amino acids. With V trimmed by 4 bases and J by 7 bases, 5 bases remained unmatched. CDR3 residues: CASSKGTSGKNEQFF. For the CDR3, the DNA is TGCGCCAGCAGCAAAGGGACTAGCGGGAAGAATGAGCAGTTCTTC.

This clone was recorded only once. This sequence joins TRBV27 and TRBJ2-3; D is uncertain. This CDR3 has 13 residues. V lost 5 bases and J 0 bases, leaving 6 bases between the germline ends. Germline V CDR1 and CDR2: MNHEY, SMNVEV (reference sequence). Here the CDR3 DNA reads TGTGCCAGCAGTACATCTAGCACAGATACGCAGTATTTT. It encodes CASSTSSTDTQYF.

CDR3 amino acids: CASSSRKLALHTDTQYF. CDR3 coding DNA: TGTGCCAGCAGCTCACGAAAATTAGCTCTCCACACAGATACGCAGTATTTT. The chain is built from TRBV14 and TRBJ2-3; no definite D call. The V gene lost 5 bases and the J gene lost 2 bases, with 20 bases spanning the gap. Germline CDR1 reads SGHDN; CDR2 reads FVKESK. The CDR3 runs to 17 residues.

The V call is TRBV30, the J call TRBJ1-6; D unclear. The V and J ends lost 0 bases and 9 bases respectively, with 6 bases between them. Germline values: CDR1 GTSNPN, CDR2 SVGIG (reference sequence). This CDR3 comprises 12 residues. CDR3 sequence (DNA): TGTGCCTGGAGTGTACGGGTTTCACCCCTCCACTTT. Protein product: CAWSVRVSPLHF.

This clone was counted a single time. J is TRBJ2-7 and V is TRBV4-2, with D possibly matching TRBD2 (7 bases). V lost 1 base and J lost 2, with 15 bases in between. Germline V gene data show CDR1 as LGHNA and CDR2 as YNFKEQ. The CDR3 contains 16 residues. The CDR3 DNA reads as TGTGCCAGCAGCCAAGTGGGAGCGGGACAAGCCTACGAGCAGTACTTC. This translates into CASSQVGAGQAYEQYF.

The chain recombines TRBV2 with TRBJ2-2; the D is unclear. V was cut by 11 bases and J by 5 bases, with 9 bases left in between. Germline CDR1 reads SNHLY; CDR2 reads FYNNEI. CDR3 length: 11 amino acids. The CDR3 bases are TGTGCCGCGTCCGGTACCGGGGAGCTGTTTTTT. Its protein is CAASGTGELFF.

The chain uses TRBV5-4 and TRBJ2-3, with 7 bases lining up with TRBD2. CDR1 and CDR2 from the germline V gene are SGHNT and YYREEE (reference sequence). The CDR3 is 16 amino acids. Trimming took 5 bases from V and 6 from J; bases not matched to a gene: 15. CDR3 protein: CASSQGGSTRLDTQYF. The CDR3 DNA follows: TGTGCCAGCAGTCAGGGAGGGTCAACTAGGTTGGATACGCAGTATTTT.

V is TRBV10-3 and J is TRBJ1-4, with TRBD1 as a possible D gene (5 bases). Per the germline V gene, CDR1 is ENHRY and CDR2 is SYGVKD. V was pared by 5 bases and J by 6 bases, with 16 bases between. The CDR3 runs to 15 residues. This CDR3 reads CAISWGGSSDEKLFF. The CDR3 coding sequence is TGTGCCATCAGTTGGGGCGGTTCATCTGATGAAAAACTGTTTTTT.

The chain recombines TRBV28 with TRBJ2-1, with unresolved D. The CDR3 covers 12 residues. Germline V gene data show CDR1 as MDHEN and CDR2 as SYDVKM. Trimming stripped 11 bases from V and 3 bases from J, with 11 bases between. The CDR3 reads CASESFYNEQFF. The CDR3 DNA is TGTGCCTCGGAGAGTTTCTACAATGAGCAGTTCTTC.

This chain links TRBV28 with TRBJ2-3, with TRBD2 matching 10 bases. After removal of 6 bases from V and 7 bases from J, the junction contained 25 bases not matched to a gene. The CDR3 is 20 residues long. Germline CDR1 is MDHEN and CDR2 is SYDVKM. CDR3 nucleotides: TGTGCCAGCAGCCCGAGTCAGGCTAGCGGGAGTTTTCCTTCCGGTTATACGCAGTATTTT. Translating gives CASSPSQASGSFPSGYTQYF.